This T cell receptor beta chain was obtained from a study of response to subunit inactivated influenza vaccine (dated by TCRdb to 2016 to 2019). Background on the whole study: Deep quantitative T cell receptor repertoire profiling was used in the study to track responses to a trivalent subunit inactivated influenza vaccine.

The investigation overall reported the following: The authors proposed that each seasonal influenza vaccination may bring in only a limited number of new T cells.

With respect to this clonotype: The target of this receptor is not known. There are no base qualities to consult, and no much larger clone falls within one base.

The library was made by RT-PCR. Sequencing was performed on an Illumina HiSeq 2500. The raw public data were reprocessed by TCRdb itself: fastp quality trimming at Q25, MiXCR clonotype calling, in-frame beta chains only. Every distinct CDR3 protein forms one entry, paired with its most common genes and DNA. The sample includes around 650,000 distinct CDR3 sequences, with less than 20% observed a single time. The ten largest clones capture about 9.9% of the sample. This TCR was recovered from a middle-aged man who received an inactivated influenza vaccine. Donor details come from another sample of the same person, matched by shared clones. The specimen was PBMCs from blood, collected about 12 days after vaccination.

The base sequence is TGCGCCAGCAGCCAAGATATTACGAACACCGGGGAGCTGTTTTTT. It specifies CASSQDITNTGELFF. This chain joins TRBV4-3 to TRBJ2-2; no D gene can be assigned with confidence. CDR1 is given as LGHNA and CDR2 as YSLEER, both from the germline V gene. From cysteine to phenylalanine, the CDR3 is 15 amino acids long. The DNA shown is the 45-base CDR3, in frame from base 1. V gives up 0 bases and J gives up 0 bases, and the segment between their germline ends measures 5 bases.